These 15 T cell receptor beta chains originate from one sample sequenced in a study of cytomegalovirus exposure and HLA in healthy donors. PCR involved 60 Vbeta and 13 Jbeta primers. Using immunoSEQ multiplex PCR, the repertoire was profiled, and TCRdb retains in-frame clones only, with some absent. Among tens of thousands of clones listed, roughly 71% were seen once. Material for sequencing was PBMCs. The receptors originated from a man aged 40-50 years in good health and CMV-seropositive.

The chain recombines TRBV4-3 with TRBJ1-2, with D perhaps TRBD1 (6 bases). Germline V CDR1 and CDR2: LGHNA, YSLEER. The CDR3 contains 15 residues. V was pared by 1 base and J by 4 bases, with 13 bases between. CDR3 bases: TGCGCCAGCAGCCAAGGCCCGCAGGGGAGCTATGGCTACACCTTC. This gives the protein CASSQGPQGSYGYTF.

V is TRBV5-4 and J is TRBJ2-7, with a possible D match to TRBD1 (5 bases). Germline V gene data show CDR1 as SGHNT and CDR2 as YYREEE (reference sequence). CDR3 size: 13 residues. Trimming cost V 2 bases and J 6 bases, with 12 bases left between them. CDR3 sequence (DNA): TGTGCCAGCAGCTTAGACAGTAATAGCGAGCAGTACTTC. The encoded protein is CASSLDSNSEQYF.

The gene calls are TRBV18 and TRBJ2-1, with 8 nucleotides matching TRBD2. Germline CDR1 reads KGHSH; CDR2 reads LQKENI. The CDR3 has 15 amino acids. The J segment lost 6 bases and the V segment lost 0 bases, leaving 4 bases of the junction unmatched. The CDR3 sequence is CASSPPGRGGNEQFF. CDR3 nucleotides: TGTGCCAGCTCACCACCGGGACGGGGGGGCAATGAGCAGTTCTTC.

The chain employs TRBV6-1 and TRBJ2-7; maybe TRBD1 (5 bases). From germline, CDR1 is MNHNS and CDR2 SASEGT. This CDR3 comprises 14 residues. Trimming removed 2 bases from V and 3 bases from J, with 11 bases in between. In DNA form, the CDR3 reads TGTGCCAGCAGTGAATGGGCAGGGTACTACGAGCAGTACTTC. It is translated as CASSEWAGYYEQYF.

The CDR3 loop is CASRRQGPNNEQFF. Here the CDR3 DNA reads TGCGCCAGCCGAAGACAGGGGCCTAACAATGAGCAGTTCTTC. J is TRBJ2-1 and V is TRBV5-1; TRBD1 matches at 8 bases. The V and J ends lost 7 bases and 5 bases, in that order; junction bases with no gene match: 8. This CDR3 has 14 amino acids. Germline V gene data show CDR1 as SGHRS and CDR2 as YFSETQ.

This sequence joins TRBV5-1 and TRBJ2-7; D remains unclear. The length of the CDR3 is 14 residues. The germline gives CDR1 SGHRS, CDR2 YFSETQ. Trimming shortened V by 4 bases and J by 5 bases, and 16 bases separated the two germline ends. As DNA, the CDR3 is TGCGCCAGCAGCCCCACCGAAAGGAGCGACGAGCAGTACTTC. It yields the protein CASSPTERSDEQYF.

This clone was found a few times. The CDR3 nucleotides are TGTGCCAGCAGCTCTCGGGAGGGCTATGGCTACACCTTC. As protein: CASSSREGYGYTF. The chain combines TRBV7-9 with TRBJ1-2, with no clear D. The CDR3 consists of 13 residues. Trimming cost V 4 bases and J 4 bases, with 10 bases left between them. Germline lookup yields CDR1 SEHNR and CDR2 FQNEAQ (reference sequence).

Details on this clone: Other DNA sequences in this specimen translate into the identical CDR3. The V gene is TRBV7-9, the J gene TRBJ2-7, with D maybe TRBD2 (6 bases). This CDR3 has 16 amino acids. Per germline, CDR1 SEHNR and CDR2 FQNEAQ (reference sequence). The V end was cut by 1 base, the J end by 0 bases, with 13 bases between. Here the CDR3 DNA reads TGTGCCAGCAGCTTAGGTGCGGGGCGAAGCTCCTACGAGCAGTACTTC. Protein: CASSLGAGRSSYEQYF.

This chain connects TRBV9 to TRBJ2-3; 10 positions match TRBD2. This CDR3 region has 17 residues. Germline V gives CDR1 SGDLS, CDR2 YYNGEE. V lost 2 bases, J lost 4 bases, and 10 bases stayed unmatched. CDR3 amino acids: CASSVGASGGRSDTQYF. The CDR3 region has the DNA TGTGCCAGCAGCGTGGGGGCTAGCGGGGGACGTTCAGATACGCAGTATTTT. Complete variable domain (other parts from reference TRBV9 and TRBJ2-3): DSGVTQTPKHLITATGQRVTLRCSPRSGDLSVYWYQQSLDQGLQFLIQYYNGEERAKGNILERFSAQQFPDLHSELNLSSLELGDSALYFCASSVGASGGRSDTQYFGPGTRLTVL.

The chain links TRBV6-5 to TRBJ1-3; 7 nucleotides line up with TRBD1. V was clipped by 8 bases and J by 0 bases; unmatched bases: 4. The length of the CDR3 is 14 residues. From germline, CDR1 is MNHEY and CDR2 SVGAGI. The CDR3 region is CASGTAGSGNTIYF. The DNA of the CDR3 is TGTGCCAGCGGGACAGCTGGCTCTGGAAACACCATATATTTT.

This chain joins TRBV9 and TRBJ2-5; TRBD2 aligns across 8 bases. The CDR3 totals 13 residues. J lost 5 bases, V lost 5 bases, and 5 bases had no gene match. CDR1 is SGDLS and CDR2 is YYNGEE in the germline V gene. For the CDR3, the DNA is TGTGCCAGCAGGCGGGGGGAATCGGAGACCCAGTACTTC. This codes for CASRRGESETQYF.

This chain uses TRBV5-4 with TRBJ2-2, with a possible D match to TRBD1 (6 bases). The ends were cut back, 5 bases at V and 4 bases at J, with 15 bases in the middle. The CDR3 runs to 15 residues. From germline, CDR1 is SGHNT and CDR2 YYREEE (reference sequence). The CDR3 sequence: CASSADSQGTGELFF. DNA for the CDR3: TGTGCCAGCAGTGCGGACAGTCAGGGCACCGGGGAGCTGTTTTTT.

This rearrangement joins TRBV13 to TRBJ2-1, with D tentatively TRBD1 (5 bases). Germline loops: CDR1 PRHDT, CDR2 FYEKMQ (reference sequence). The CDR3 has 13 residues. The V gene lost 5 bases and the J gene lost 6 bases, with 11 bases spanning the gap. The CDR3 nucleotides read TGTGCCAGCAGCCCCGACAGAGTCAATGAGCAGTTCTTC. Translating gives CASSPDRVNEQFF.

V and J are TRBV6-5 and TRBJ1-1; a weak D match, TRBD1 (5 bases). This CDR3 region has 14 residues. Trimming shortened V by 5 bases and J by 4 bases, and 14 bases separated the two germline ends. The germline V gene has CDR1 MNHEY and CDR2 SVGAGI. For the CDR3, the DNA is TGTGCCAGCAGTAAGGACAACGGGGGCACTGAAGCTTTCTTT. Encoded protein: CASSKDNGGTEAFF.

This chain connects TRBV9 to TRBJ1-1, with 9 bases that match TRBD1. The trim removed 4 bases at V and 3 bases at J, leaving 10 bases unmatched. This CDR3 has 16 residues. Germline V gene data show CDR1 as SGDLS and CDR2 as YYNGEE. CDR3 coding DNA: TGTGCCAGCAGCCCCCGACAGGGGGATATGGACACTGAAGCTTTCTTT. Its translation: CASSPRQGDMDTEAFF.